These T cell receptor beta chains were read from a single sample in a study of technical replicates of blood from a handful of donors. Clones were sequenced by immunoSEQ multiplex PCR, and TCRdb holds only the in-frame ones, with some missing. Of tens of thousands of clones listed, about 93% are singletons. The specimen was T cells isolated from PBMCs. The receptors were gathered from a human donor in good health. The CDR3 runs from the conserved cysteine through the conserved F or W. A D gene is named only where the DNA matches it firmly. A row's size may be missing; if present it is once, few, many or a size class.

j_call clone_size d_call v_call cdr3_nt cdr3_aa
TRBJ2-7 . TRBD1 TRBV11-3 TGTGCCAGCAGCTGGGGACAGTCTAAAGGAGAGCAGTACTTC CASSWGQSKGEQYF
TRBJ2-1 . . TRBV23-1 TGCGCCAGCACCCCCCCCATCTGGCGGTACAATGAGCAGTTCTTC CASTPPIWRYNEQFF
TRBJ2-3 . TRBD2 TRBV13 TGTGCCAGCAGCGACATGCGGGGGGGCCTTACAGATACGCAGTATTTT CASSDMRGGLTDTQYF
TRBJ1-1 . . TRBV6-5 TGTGCCAGCAGTGATGACAGGGAAGCTTTCTTT CASSDDREAFF
TRBJ2-4 once TRBD1 TRBV10-3 TGTGCCATCAGTGAGATTCCGGGACAGGGAAACATTCAGTACTTC CAISEIPGQGNIQYF
TRBJ2-3 . . TRBV14 TGTGCCAGCAGCCAAGGCTCAGGTCGAGATACGCAGTATTTT CASSQGSGRDTQYF
TRBJ2-1 . TRBD1 TRBV15 TGTGCCACCAGCAGAGTATGGAGACAGGGGGGGAATGAGCAGTTCTTC CATSRVWRQGGNEQFF
TRBJ1-4 . TRBD1 TRBV29-1 TGCAGCGTTTGGGAGACAGGGTCTAATGAAAAACTGTTTTTT CSVWETGSNEKLFF
TRBJ1-1 once . TRBV5-1 TGCGCCAGCTCGACAGGAACGACCTTCGACACTGAAGCTTTCTTT CASSTGTTFDTEAFF
TRBJ2-1 . TRBD2 TRBV15 TGTGCCACCAGCAGAGATCTAGCGGGGCAATTTAAATACAATGAGCAGTTCTTC CATSRDLAGQFKYNEQFF
TRBJ1-3 . TRBD1 TRBV5-1 TGCGCCAGCAGACAACAGGGGGCGCCTGGAAACACCATATATTTT CASRQQGAPGNTIYF
TRBJ2-1 . . TRBV29-1 TGCAGCGTTTGGGCCAGCTCCTACAATGAGCAGTTCTTC CSVWASSYNEQFF
TRBJ2-3 . TRBD1 TRBV18 TGTGCCAGCTCACACGACAGGGGCGGGAAAGATACGCAGTATTTT CASSHDRGGKDTQYF
TRBJ2-7 . TRBD1 TRBV10-1 TGCGCCAGCAGTGAGTCAGGACAGGGCCCATCCTACGAGCAGTACTTC CASSESGQGPSYEQYF
TRBJ2-5 . . TRBV11-2 TGTGCCAGCAGCGGGGGCAGCCAAGAGACCCAGTACTTC CASSGGSQETQYF
TRBJ2-1 once TRBD1 TRBV11-2 TGTGCCAGCAGCGACGGACAGGGTCCCTACAATGAGCAGTTCTTC CASSDGQGPYNEQFF
TRBJ1-5 . . TRBV7-2 TGTGCCAGCAGCTTAGTACAGACGCCCCAGCATTTT CASSLVQTPQHF
TRBJ1-3 . TRBD1 TRBV14 TGTGCCAGCAGCTTTGGACAGGTCTCTGGAAACACCATATATTTT CASSFGQVSGNTIYF
TRBJ2-2 . TRBD2 TRBV5-4 TGTGCCAGCAGCTTCCGCCGGGGGGGGAACACCGGGGAGCTGTTTTTT CASSFRRGGNTGELFF
TRBJ2-2 . . TRBV15 TGTGCCACCAGCACCAGGGTTAACGGGGAGCTGTTTTTT CATSTRVNGELFF
TRBJ2-7 few . TRBV7-6 TGTGCCAGCAGCTTAGAAACAGACAGTTCCTACGAGCAGTACTTC CASSLETDSSYEQYF
TRBJ2-7 . . TRBV28 TGTGCCAGCAGTCTCCCCACGGGGACAATCTACGAGCAGTACTTC CASSLPTGTIYEQYF
TRBJ1-1 . . TRBV9 TGTGCCAGCAGCTCTACCCCCGGTTGGGCAGCTTTCTTT CASSSTPGWAAFF
TRBJ1-3 once . TRBV18 TGTGCCAGCTCACCCACAATGCCTTCGCTTACAGGGAGCTCTGGAAACACCATATATTTT CASSPTMPSLTGSSGNTIYF
TRBJ2-7 . TRBD1 TRBV6-5 TGTGCCAGCAGTTACCAGGGACAGGGGGCTGGCTACGAGCAGTACTTC CASSYQGQGAGYEQYF
TRBJ2-1 . . TRBV5-6 TGTGCCAGCAGCCCCACACCTAGCTCCTACAATGAGCAGTTCTTC CASSPTPSSYNEQFF
TRBJ1-5 . . TRBV11-2 TGTGCCAGCAGCTTTAGACAGGGCAATCAGCCCCAGCATTTT CASSFRQGNQPQHF
TRBJ2-6 . TRBD1 TRBV5-4 TGTGCCAGCAGGAGCTGGACAGGAACTGGGGCCAACGTCCTGACTTTC CASRSWTGTGANVLTF
TRBJ2-5 . TRBD1 TRBV6-5 TGTGCCAGCAGTTTCGGGACAGTCGATCAAGAGACCCAGTACTTC CASSFGTVDQETQYF
TRBJ2-7 once TRBD1 TRBV5-1 TGCGCCAGCAGCCCTCGGACAGGGGGGAACGAGCAGTACTTC CASSPRTGGNEQYF
TRBJ1-1 once . TRBV7-3 TGTGCCAGCAGCTTGGCAGGGGAAAACACTGAAGCTTTCTTT CASSLAGENTEAFF
TRBJ2-1 . . TRBV11-3 TGTGCCAGCAGCTTACTCAACTCTAACAATGAGCAGTTCTTC CASSLLNSNNEQFF
TRBJ1-4 once TRBD1 TRBV23-1 TGCGCCAGCAGTCAGCCCGGGACAGCAAATGAAAAACTGTTTTTT CASSQPGTANEKLFF
TRBJ2-2 . TRBD1 TRBV7-9 TGTGCCAGCAGCTTAGCACAGGGGGACACCGGGGAGCTGTTTTTT CASSLAQGDTGELFF
TRBJ1-2 once . TRBV28 TGTGCCACCGTAACAGTAATCTATGGCTACACCTTC CATVTVIYGYTF
TRBJ1-1 . . TRBV5-4 TGTGCCAGCAGCGGAAACAGGGAGGGAACTGAAGCTTTCTTT CASSGNREGTEAFF
TRBJ1-1 few TRBD1 TRBV9 TGTGCCAGCAGCGTAGCCGGGACAGGAGTTGAAGCTTTCTTT CASSVAGTGVEAFF
TRBJ1-3 . TRBD1 TRBV6-6 TGTGCCAGCACCCAGGGGGCGTCTGGAAACACCATATATTTT CASTQGASGNTIYF
TRBJ2-3 . . TRBV6-5 TGTGCCAGCAGTTACTCGACGGGCGGGACCGGGGATACGCAGTATTTT CASSYSTGGTGDTQYF
TRBJ1-2 . . TRBV7-2 TGTGCCAGCAGCTTATCAGGGTCTAACTATGGCTACACCTTC CASSLSGSNYGYTF
TRBJ1-1 . . TRBV5-1 TGCGCCAGCAGCCCGCCTCTTACGGGGGCTGAAGCTTTCTTT CASSPPLTGAEAFF
TRBJ2-7 . TRBD1 TRBV28 TGTGCCAGCAGTTTGCTCGACCAAACAGGGGGCTACGAGCAGTACTTC CASSLLDQTGGYEQYF
TRBJ1-5 . . TRBV19 TGTGCCAGTAGTCCGAGGAGGAGCAATCAGCCCCAGCATTTT CASSPRRSNQPQHF
TRBJ1-5 few TRBD1 TRBV7-9 TGTGCCAGCAGCTCAGACAGGGAGGGCAATCAGCCCCAGCATTTT CASSSDREGNQPQHF
TRBJ2-7 . TRBD1 TRBV10-3 TGTGCCATTGGGGACAGGGTCAACGAGCAGTACTTC CAIGDRVNEQYF
TRBJ1-1 . TRBD1 TRBV6-5 TGTGCCAGCAGGGACGGACAGGTGGACACTGAAGCTTTCTTT CASRDGQVDTEAFF
TRBJ2-7 . . TRBV9 TGTGCCAGCAGCCCGGGGAGTAGGTGGGTAAGCTCCTACGAGCAGTACTTC CASSPGSRWVSSYEQYF